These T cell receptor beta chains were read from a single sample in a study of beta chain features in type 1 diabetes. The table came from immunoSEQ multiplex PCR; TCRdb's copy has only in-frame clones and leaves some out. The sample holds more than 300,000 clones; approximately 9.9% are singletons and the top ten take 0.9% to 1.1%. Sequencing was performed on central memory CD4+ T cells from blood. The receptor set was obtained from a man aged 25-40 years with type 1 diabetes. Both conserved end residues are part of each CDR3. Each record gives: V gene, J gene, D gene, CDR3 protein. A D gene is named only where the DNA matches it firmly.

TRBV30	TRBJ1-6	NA	CAWSVLYLSSYNSPLHF
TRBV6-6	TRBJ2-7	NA	CASSYGGVNPYEQYF
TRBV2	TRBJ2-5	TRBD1	CASTGTAVSQETQYF
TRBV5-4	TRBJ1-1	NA	CASSLETRGTEAFF
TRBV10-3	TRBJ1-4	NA	CAIKRELNEKLFF
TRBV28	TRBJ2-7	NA	CASSFVALSYEQYF
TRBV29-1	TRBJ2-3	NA	CSGNPSTDTQYF
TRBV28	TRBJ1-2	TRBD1	CASSLGQGAGGYTF
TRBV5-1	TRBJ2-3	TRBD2	CASSPLAGAGTDTQYF
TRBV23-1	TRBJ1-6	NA	CASSQSPIGSSYNSPLHF
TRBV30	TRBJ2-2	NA	CAWSVQGTGELFF
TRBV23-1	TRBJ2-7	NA	CASSRGAYEQYF
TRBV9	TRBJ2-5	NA	CASSGGGNQETQYF
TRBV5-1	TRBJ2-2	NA	CATGQSANTGELFF
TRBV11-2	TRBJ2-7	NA	CASSLAGTANDF
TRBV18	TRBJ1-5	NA	CASSPGAAGDQPQHF
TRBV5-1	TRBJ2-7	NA	CASGTGVYEQYF
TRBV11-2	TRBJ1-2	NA	CASSLIAQEYTF
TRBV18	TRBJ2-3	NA	CASSPPGGMSTDTQYF
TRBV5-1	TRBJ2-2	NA	CASSFSGTTGELFF
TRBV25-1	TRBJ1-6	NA	CASSVGEYNSPLHF
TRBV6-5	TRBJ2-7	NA	CASSYLPGSNYEQYF
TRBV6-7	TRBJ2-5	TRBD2	CASSEEKAGIRQETQYF
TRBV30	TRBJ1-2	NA	CAWSRLDLDGYTF
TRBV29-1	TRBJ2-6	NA	CSVQGASGANVLTF
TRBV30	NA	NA	CAWSVGVYEQYF
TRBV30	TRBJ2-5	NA	CAWQRVGVETQYF
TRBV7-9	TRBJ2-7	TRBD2	CASSQRREGSRNEQYF
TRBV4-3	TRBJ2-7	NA	CASSQNIQGIEQYF